In its sample, the clone carrying this TCR beta chain was seen many times. Its antigen is still unknown. As to time point: sample taken at primary tumor resection. Unsorted tumor, nontumor lung tissue or cryopreserved PBMC supplied the whole RNA. Approximately 70 TRACERx patients with early, untreated non-small cell lung cancer donated samples. This entry belongs to a study of spatial heterogeneity in lung cancer. Study summary: Compared with alpha-chain sequences, beta-chain sequences were consistently detected in greater numbers.

Unique molecular identifiers, one per molecule, were present on every TCR cDNA molecule. TCRdb reanalysed the 5' RACE reads using MiXCR and keeps one entry per CDR3 protein. The data show about 36,000 distinct CDR3 sequences, 4% to 6% seen once. General study findings and limits: Whereas they appeared in blood less at follow-up, ubiquitous expanded tumor TCRs appeared there more at resection.

This CDR3 is built from 15 residues. CDR1 is LNHNV, CDR2 YYDKDF, per germline (reference sequence). V lost 1 base and J 7 bases, leaving 13 bases between the germline ends. The specimen comprised PBMCs, sampled at surgery. The clonotype originates from a female donor with early-stage non-small cell lung cancer. This chain links TRBV15 with TRBJ2-2; D might be TRBD2 (5 bases). The CDR3: CATSRGGEGRGELFF. The CDR3 nucleotides are TGTGCCACCAGCAGAGGAGGAGAGGGCCGCGGGGAGCTGTTTTTT.